One sample yielded the 8 T cell receptor beta chains listed below, sequenced in a study of T-cell memory formation after mild COVID-19. Using its own MiXCR run on the 5' RACE reads, TCRdb lists one record per CDR3 protein. The repertoire includes 350,000 to 400,000 distinct CDR3 sequences, about 15% of them detected once, and 22% sits in the top ten. Sequenced: PBMCs or a T cell subset sorted from them (not recorded which). Receptors originate from a man aged 18 to 29 who had mild COVID-19 (a few samples of this study predate the infection). Cell type and time point are not known.

This clonotype was counted a few times. The chain is built from TRBV5-1 and TRBJ1-1; maybe TRBD1 (6 bases). CDR1 is SGHRS, CDR2 YFSETQ, per germline. The CDR3 covers 14 residues. The V end lost 6 bases, the J end lost 1 base, and 13 bases lay between the germline ends. The DNA for the CDR3 is TGCGCCAGCACCCAGGGGTTCGGGAACACTGAAGCTTTCTTT. Residues: CASTQGFGNTEAFF.

A few counts support this clonotype. This sequence joins TRBV20-1 and TRBJ2-7; the D gene is possibly TRBD2 (5 bases). From germline, CDR1 is DFQATT and CDR2 SNEGSKA (reference sequence). This CDR3 has 14 residues. Trimming removed 0 bases from V and 3 bases from J, with 12 bases in between. The CDR3 bases are TGCAGTGCTAGAGACCGGGGTGTTAGCTACGAGCAGTACTTC. Encoded protein: CSARDRGVSYEQYF.

The rearrangement joins TRBV27 to TRBJ2-1, with a possible D match to TRBD2 (7 bases). The CDR3 spans 14 residues. Trimming took off 3 bases at V and 7 bases at J, with 13 bases between the two ends. Germline V gene sequence: CDR1 MNHEY, CDR2 SMNVEV (reference sequence). In DNA, the CDR3 is TGTGCCAGCAGTTTGAGGGGGGGAATAAATGAGCAGTTCTTC. Translated: CASSLRGGINEQFF.

CDR3 nucleotides: TGTGCCAGCACCAACCCGGGGGCACAAGACACTGAAGCTTTCTTT. Translating it yields CASTNPGAQDTEAFF. The chain recombines TRBV7-2 with TRBJ1-1, with D tentatively TRBD1 (6 bases). Looked up from germline, CDR1 is SGHTA and CDR2 is FQGNSA. V shed 7 bases and J shed 3 bases, with 18 bases lying between them. The CDR3 runs to 15 residues.

In this sample, this clonotype turned up a few times. The V gene is TRBV7-9, the J gene TRBJ2-3; D call uncertain. The germline V gene encodes CDR1 SEHNR and CDR2 FQNEAQ (reference sequence). Trimming stripped 2 bases from V and 1 base from J, with 10 bases between. The CDR3 has 15 residues. CDR3 residues: CASSLNNLRTDTQYF. The CDR3 DNA follows: TGTGCCAGCAGCTTAAATAATTTACGCACAGATACGCAGTATTTT.

This clonotype was seen a few times. The chain has TRBV7-9 and TRBJ2-7; TRBD2 might be the D (6 bases). Trimming cost V 5 bases and J 1 base, with 15 bases left between them. Germline-derived CDR1 and CDR2 are SEHNR and FQNEAQ (reference sequence). The CDR3 has 15 residues. The CDR3 coding sequence is TGTGCCAGCAGCAAACCCTTAGCGGATTCCTACGAGCAGTACTTC. Translating it yields CASSKPLADSYEQYF.

The sample holds many counts of this clonotype. The chain combines TRBV7-9 with TRBJ2-7; 9 nucleotides line up with TRBD1. The J segment lost 4 bases and the V segment lost 3 bases, leaving 4 bases of the junction unmatched. The CDR3 has 14 residues. Germline CDR1 and CDR2: SEHNR and FQNEAQ (reference sequence). The CDR3 region is CASSFGQGSYEQYF. CDR3 in DNA: TGTGCCAGCAGCTTTGGACAGGGGTCTTACGAGCAGTACTTC. Variable domain in full (rest from reference TRBV7-9 and TRBJ2-7): DTGVSQNPRHKITKRGQNVTFRCDPISEHNRLYWYRQTLGQGPEFLTYFQNEAQLEKSRLLSDRFSAERPKGSFSTLEIQRTEQGDSAMYLCASSFGQGSYEQYFGPGTRLTVT.

The chain couples TRBV7-9 to TRBJ1-6; 10 bases align to TRBD1. Germline CDR1 SEHNR, CDR2 FQNEAQ (reference sequence). CDR3 length equals 15 residues. V gave up 5 bases and J gave up 7 bases; unmatched junction bases: 5. The CDR3 sequence: CASSDTGQGNSPLHF. CDR3 coding DNA: TGTGCCAGCAGCGATACGGGACAGGGGAATTCACCCCTCCACTTT.